Each of the 9 T cell receptor beta chains below was sequenced from the same sample in a study of graft-versus-host responses after intestinal transplantation (dated by TCRdb to the early 2020s). Library creation used the immunoSEQ multiplex PCR assay. The source is immuneACCESS, and TCRdb retained only in-frame sequences with V and J called. Part of the clones is not carried over; for the studies checked, unresolved V genes explain less than half of this, and the remainder is unexplained. The sample table shows 100,000 or so clones, and 91% are seen once. Roughly 0.17% of the sample is held by the ten biggest clonotypes. This specimen's time point label, interpreted: cells obtained before transplantation from donor or recipient. Their antigens remain unidentified. Sequenced here: unstimulated CD4+ T cells sorted from spleen or lymph node cells, sampled before transplant. The receptors derive from a human donor who was the organ donor for an intestinal transplant.

The rearrangement links TRBV4-3 to TRBJ1-5; possible D gene TRBD1, 5 bases. The CDR3 runs to 16 residues. V lost 3 bases and J 7 bases, leaving 19 bases between the germline ends. CDR1 and CDR2 from the germline V gene are LGHNA and YSLEER. The chain's CDR3 is CASSQPIQGGKQPQHF. CDR3 coding DNA: TGCGCCAGCAGCCAGCCCATTCAGGGAGGAAAACAGCCCCAGCATTTT.

This clone appeared once. The chain combines TRBV28 with TRBJ1-6; a possible D gene is TRBD1 (5 bases). This CDR3 has 18 amino acids. The V gene lost 6 bases and the J gene lost 0 bases, with 18 bases spanning the gap. Looked up from germline, CDR1 is MDHEN and CDR2 is SYDVKM. CDR3 residues: CASSTATRTSSYNSPLHF. The DNA of the CDR3 is TGTGCCAGCAGCACCGCGACACGGACAAGCTCCTATAATTCACCCCTCCACTTT.

The genes are TRBV25-1 and TRBJ2-2; 7 positions match TRBD2. The ends lost 0 bases at V and 5 bases at J; junction bases unmatched: 3. The CDR3 loop spans 15 amino acids. Germline CDR1 MGHDK, CDR2 SYGVNS. The chain's CDR3 is CASSEYWGGTGELFF. The CDR3 DNA follows: TGTGCCAGCAGTGAATATTGGGGAGGGACCGGGGAGCTGTTTTTT. The whole variable domain, remainder taken from reference TRBV25-1 and TRBJ2-2, is EADIYQTPRYLVIGTGKKITLECSQTMGHDKMYWYQQDPGMELHLIHYSYGVNSTEKGDLSSESTVSRIRTEHFPLTLESARPSHTSQYLCASSEYWGGTGELFFGEGSRLTVL.

The V and J genes are TRBV5-3 and TRBJ2-7; D unresolved. TRBV5-3 is labeled an ORF, and its function is uncertain. The CDR3 contains 14 residues. The V end lost 0 bases, the J end lost 2 bases, and 9 bases lay between the germline ends. The DNA for the CDR3 is TGTGCCAGAAGCTTGGTTCCGCAGGCCTACGAGCAGTACTTC. Encoded protein: CARSLVPQAYEQYF.

The rearrangement uses TRBV7-2 and TRBJ1-5; unclear D gene. V was cut by 5 bases and J by 4 bases, with 9 bases left in between. The CDR3 extends over 13 amino acids. CDR1 and CDR2 from the germline V gene are SGHTA and FQGNSA. The CDR3 loop is CASSMTINQPQHF. CDR3 DNA sequence: TGTGCCAGCAGCATGACAATTAATCAGCCCCAGCATTTT. The full variable domain, with the rest looked up from reference TRBV7-2 and TRBJ1-5, is GAGVSQSPSNKVTEKGKDVELRCDPISGHTALYWYRQSLGQGLEFLIYFQGNSAPDKSGLPSDRFSAERTGGSVSTLTIQRTQQEDSAVYLCASSMTINQPQHFGDGTRLSIL.

The genes are TRBV7-8 and TRBJ2-3; tentatively, D is TRBD1 (6 bases). Germline V lookup: CDR1 SGHVS, CDR2 FQNEAQ. V was trimmed by 4 bases and J by 5 bases, leaving 10 bases between them. This CDR3 spans 13 amino acids. CDR3 in DNA: TGTGCCAGCAGCTGGGGACATAAAGATACGCAGTATTTT. It is translated as CASSWGHKDTQYF.

The chain is built from TRBV6-1 and TRBJ2-7; D gene unclear. The CDR3 consists of 13 residues. In germline, CDR1 is MNHNS, CDR2 SASEGT. Trimming removed 1 base from V and 3 bases from J, with 7 bases in between. The CDR3 DNA sequence: TGTGCCAGCAGTGAAGACATCTTCTACGAGCAGTACTTC. It specifies CASSEDIFYEQYF.

The genes are TRBV4-1 and TRBJ2-5; weak D call: TRBD1 (5 bases). Trimming cost V 0 bases and J 3 bases, with 14 bases left between them. Germline CDR1 reads MGHRA; CDR2 reads YSYEKL. This CDR3 is 16 amino acids long. As DNA, the CDR3 is TGCGCCAGCAGCCAAGACGGGCTTGGCAGGGAAGAGACCCAGTACTTC. Its protein product is CASSQDGLGREETQYF.

The count of this clone is one. The CDR3 sequence: CAIKGRGFTYEQYF. The CDR3 region has the DNA TGTGCCATCAAGGGCAGGGGCTTCACCTACGAGCAGTACTTC. The chain joins TRBV10-3 to TRBJ2-5; maybe TRBD1 (6 bases). The J call may be incorrect, as the DNA end agrees better with TRBJ2-7. CDR3 length: 14 amino acids. Germline V lookup: CDR1 ENHRY, CDR2 SYGVKD.